This entry is about one T cell receptor (beta chain). Its matching antigen is unknown. Running of the assay took place at deep level. Assay used: immunoSEQ multiplex PCR; TCRdb lists only in-frame clones, some missing. The repertoire holds some 660,000 clones, with 55% to 85% as singletons. These data belong to a study of shared clonotypes between healthy human individuals. Trimming stripped 3 bases from V and 5 bases from J, with 13 bases between. The CDR3 is 14 residues long. The germline V gene has CDR1 SGHRS and CDR2 YFSETQ. Regarding the study as a whole: The naive CD4 repertoires of four donors were compared, and approximately 5.3% of clonotypes were shared.

The source of this sequence is a woman in her twenties or thirties in good health. Specimen: memory CD4+ T cells sorted from blood. Subset reported: CD45RA-negative fraction. The chain couples TRBV5-1 to TRBJ2-3, with D perhaps given as TRBD1 or TRBD2 (5 bases each). The chain's CDR3 is CASSWNFGGDTQYF. CDR3 sequence (DNA): TGCGCCAGCAGCTGGAACTTTGGGGGAGATACGCAGTATTTT.